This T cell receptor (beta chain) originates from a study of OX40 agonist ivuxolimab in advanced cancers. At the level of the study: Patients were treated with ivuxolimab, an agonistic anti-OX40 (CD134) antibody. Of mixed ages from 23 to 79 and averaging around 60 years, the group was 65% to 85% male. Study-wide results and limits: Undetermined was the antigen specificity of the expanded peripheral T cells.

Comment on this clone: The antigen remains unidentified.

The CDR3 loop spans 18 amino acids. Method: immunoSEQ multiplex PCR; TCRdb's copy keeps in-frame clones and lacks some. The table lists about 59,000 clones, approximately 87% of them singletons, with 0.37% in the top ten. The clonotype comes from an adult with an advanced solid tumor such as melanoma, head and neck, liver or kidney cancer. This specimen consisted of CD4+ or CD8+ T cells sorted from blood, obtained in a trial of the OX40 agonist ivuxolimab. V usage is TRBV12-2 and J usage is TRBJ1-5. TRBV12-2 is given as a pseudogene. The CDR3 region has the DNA TGTGCAAGTCGCTTAGCGAGATTCAGGGAGTGCGGCAATCAGCCCCAGCATTTT. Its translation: CASRLARFRECGNQPQHF.